This T cell receptor beta chain stems from a study of memory CD4+ T cells and cytomegalovirus serostatus. V lost 5 bases, J lost 6 bases, and 14 bases lay in between. This CDR3 is built from 14 residues. CDR1 and CDR2 from the germline V gene are MNHEY and SMNVEV (reference sequence). Profiling relied on immunoSEQ multiplex PCR, and the TCRdb table lists in-frame clones only, not all of them. Counted here are tens of thousands of clones, about 77% occurring once; the ten biggest clones make up about 0.8%. The sort gate was single viable CD3+CD4+CD8-CD45RO+ cells for memory CD4+ T cells. Serostatus was set by detecting CMV pp150, pp28, p38, p52 IgG.

The sample was memory CD4+ T cells from blood. The chain links TRBV27 to TRBJ2-1; a weak D match, TRBD2 (6 bases). The receptor was isolated from an adult in good health and CMV-seronegative. CDR3 sequence: CASSPRDFANEQFF. The DNA for the CDR3 is TGTGCCAGCAGTCCAAGGGACTTCGCCAATGAGCAGTTCTTC.